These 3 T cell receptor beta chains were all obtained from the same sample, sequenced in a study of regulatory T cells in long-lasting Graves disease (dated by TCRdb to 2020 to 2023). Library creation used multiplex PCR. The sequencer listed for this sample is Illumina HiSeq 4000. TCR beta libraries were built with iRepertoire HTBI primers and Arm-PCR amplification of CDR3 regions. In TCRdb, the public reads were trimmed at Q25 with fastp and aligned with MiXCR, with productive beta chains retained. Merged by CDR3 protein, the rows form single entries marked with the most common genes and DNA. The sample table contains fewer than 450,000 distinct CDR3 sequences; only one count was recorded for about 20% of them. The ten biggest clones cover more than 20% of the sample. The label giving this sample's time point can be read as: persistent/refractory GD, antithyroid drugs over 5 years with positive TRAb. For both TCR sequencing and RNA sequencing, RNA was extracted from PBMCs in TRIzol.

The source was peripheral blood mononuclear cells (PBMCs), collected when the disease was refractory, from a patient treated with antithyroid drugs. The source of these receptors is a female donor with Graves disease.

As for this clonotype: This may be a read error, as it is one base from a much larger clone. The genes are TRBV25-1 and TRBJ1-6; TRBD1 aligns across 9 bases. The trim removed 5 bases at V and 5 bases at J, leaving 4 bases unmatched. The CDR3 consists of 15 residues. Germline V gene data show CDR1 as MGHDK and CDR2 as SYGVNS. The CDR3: CASSPDRGHNSPLHF. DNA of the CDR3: TGTGCCAGCAGTCCGGACAGGGGCCATAATTCACCCCTCCACTTT.

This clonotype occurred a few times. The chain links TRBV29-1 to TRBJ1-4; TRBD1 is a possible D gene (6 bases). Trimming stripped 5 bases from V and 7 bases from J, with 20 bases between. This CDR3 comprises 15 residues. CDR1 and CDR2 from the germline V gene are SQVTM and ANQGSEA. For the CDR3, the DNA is TGCAGCGTTTTCGTCGGGTCGGGGGCTGGTGAAAAACTGTTTTTT. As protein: CSVFVGSGAGEKLFF.

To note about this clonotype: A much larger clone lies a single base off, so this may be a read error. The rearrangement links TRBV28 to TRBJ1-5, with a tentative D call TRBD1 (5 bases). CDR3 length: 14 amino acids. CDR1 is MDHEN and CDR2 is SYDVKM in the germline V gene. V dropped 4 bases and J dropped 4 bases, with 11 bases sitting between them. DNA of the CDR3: TGTGCCAGCAGTTCAAGACAGCTGAATCAGCCCCAGCATTTT. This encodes CASSSRQLNQPQHF.